This T cell receptor (beta chain) is drawn from a study of cytomegalovirus exposure and HLA in healthy donors. General observations from the study: Reports described diagnosis of cytomegalovirus status by the classifier as highly specific and sensitive. Most TCR sequences were seen very rarely across donors, but some public TCRs occurred in many. It was in a later analysis that TCR association rates were seen to vary by HLA locus, highest for DRB1 and lowest for HLA-C. The Asian-associated ancestry cluster reportedly had fewer N-insertions than the approximately 700-donor mean in a later analysis.

The PCR made use of 60 Vbeta and 13 Jbeta primers. Clones were sequenced by immunoSEQ multiplex PCR, and TCRdb holds only the in-frame ones, with some missing. Of some 120,000 clones listed, roughly 80% are singletons. This clone was counted a few times. As yet, its antigen is unknown. Trimming at V came to 0 bases and at J to 5 bases, leaving 4 bases not matched to a gene. The CDR3 is 14 amino acids. Germline CDR1 SGHRS, CDR2 YFSETQ. This TCR came from a man younger than 35 in good health and CMV-seronegative. The sample taken for sequencing was PBMCs. The chain joins TRBV5-1 to TRBJ1-1; 7 nucleotides match TRBD1. The CDR3 region is CASSLGDRETEAFF. The CDR3 DNA reads as TGCGCCAGCAGCTTGGGTGACAGGGAAACTGAAGCTTTCTTT.